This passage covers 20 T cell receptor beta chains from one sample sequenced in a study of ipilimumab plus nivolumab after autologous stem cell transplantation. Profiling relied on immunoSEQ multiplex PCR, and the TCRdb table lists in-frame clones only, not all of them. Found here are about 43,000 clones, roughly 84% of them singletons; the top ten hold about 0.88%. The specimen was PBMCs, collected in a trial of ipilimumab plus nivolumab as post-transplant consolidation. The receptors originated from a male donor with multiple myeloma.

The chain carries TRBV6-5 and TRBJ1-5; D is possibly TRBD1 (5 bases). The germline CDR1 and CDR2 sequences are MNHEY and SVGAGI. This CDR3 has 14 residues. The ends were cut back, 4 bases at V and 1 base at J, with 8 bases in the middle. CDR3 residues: CASSFRDSNQPQHF. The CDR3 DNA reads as TGTGCCAGCAGTTTTCGGGACAGCAATCAGCCCCAGCATTTT.

The CDR3 nucleotides are TGTGCCAGTAGTATGGTAAGGCTAGCGGGAGGGCCAAAGGGACACAATGAGCAGTTCTTC. This sequence encodes CASSMVRLAGGPKGHNEQFF. The chain employs TRBV19 and TRBJ2-1, with 12 bases matching TRBD2. V was pared by 3 bases and J by 5 bases, with 17 bases of the junction left unmatched. This CDR3 is built from 20 residues. Germline values: CDR1 LNHDA, CDR2 SQIVND (reference sequence).

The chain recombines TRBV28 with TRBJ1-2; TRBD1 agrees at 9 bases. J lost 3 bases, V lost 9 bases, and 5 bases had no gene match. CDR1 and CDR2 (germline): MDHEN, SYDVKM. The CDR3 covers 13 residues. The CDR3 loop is CASRQGVYYGYTF. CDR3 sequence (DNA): TGTGCCAGTCGACAGGGGGTTTACTATGGCTACACCTTC.

Here the CDR3 reads CASGKVGATNEKLFF. In DNA form, the CDR3 reads TGTGCCAGTGGTAAAGTTGGGGCAACTAATGAAAAACTGTTTTTT. The V call is TRBV19, the J call TRBJ1-4; D unclear. Trimming stripped 8 bases from V and 0 bases from J, with 13 bases between. CDR3 size: 15 residues. Germline V gives CDR1 LNHDA, CDR2 SQIVND (reference sequence).

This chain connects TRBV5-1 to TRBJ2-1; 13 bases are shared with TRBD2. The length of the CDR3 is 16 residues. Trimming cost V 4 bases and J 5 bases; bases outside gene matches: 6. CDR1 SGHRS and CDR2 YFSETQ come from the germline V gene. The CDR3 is CASSRPGLAGNNEQFF. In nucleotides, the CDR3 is TGCGCCAGCAGCCGCCCGGGACTAGCGGGAAACAATGAGCAGTTCTTC.

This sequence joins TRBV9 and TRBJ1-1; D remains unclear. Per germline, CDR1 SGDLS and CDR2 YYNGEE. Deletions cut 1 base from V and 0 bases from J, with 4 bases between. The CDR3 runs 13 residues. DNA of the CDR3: TGTGCCAGCAGCGTAAGGATGAACACTGAAGCTTTCTTT. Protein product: CASSVRMNTEAFF.

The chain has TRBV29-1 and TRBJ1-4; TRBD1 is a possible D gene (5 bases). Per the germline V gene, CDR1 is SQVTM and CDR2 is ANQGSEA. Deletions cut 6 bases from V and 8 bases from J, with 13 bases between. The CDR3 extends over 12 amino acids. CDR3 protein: CSVTVRGEKLFF. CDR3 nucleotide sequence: TGCAGCGTGACAGTCCGAGGCGAAAAACTGTTTTTT.

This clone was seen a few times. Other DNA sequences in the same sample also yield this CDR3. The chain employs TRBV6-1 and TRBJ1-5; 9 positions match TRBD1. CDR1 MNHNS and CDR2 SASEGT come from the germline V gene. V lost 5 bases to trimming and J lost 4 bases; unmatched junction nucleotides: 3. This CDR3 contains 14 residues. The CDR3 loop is CASSKTGGNQPQHF. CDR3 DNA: TGTGCCAGCAGTAAGACAGGGGGTAATCAGCCCCAGCATTTT.

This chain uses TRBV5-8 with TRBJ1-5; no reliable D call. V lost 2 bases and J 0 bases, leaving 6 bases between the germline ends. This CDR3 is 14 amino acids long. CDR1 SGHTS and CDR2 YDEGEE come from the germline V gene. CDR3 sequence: CASSFLSSNQPQHF. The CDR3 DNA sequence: TGTGCCAGCAGCTTTCTCAGTAGCAATCAGCCCCAGCATTTT.

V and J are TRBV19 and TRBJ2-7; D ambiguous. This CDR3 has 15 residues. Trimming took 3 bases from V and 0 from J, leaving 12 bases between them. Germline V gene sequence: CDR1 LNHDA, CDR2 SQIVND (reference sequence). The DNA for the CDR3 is TGTGCCAGTAGTATCCATGGGCAGGTCTCCTACGAGCAGTACTTC. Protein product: CASSIHGQVSYEQYF.

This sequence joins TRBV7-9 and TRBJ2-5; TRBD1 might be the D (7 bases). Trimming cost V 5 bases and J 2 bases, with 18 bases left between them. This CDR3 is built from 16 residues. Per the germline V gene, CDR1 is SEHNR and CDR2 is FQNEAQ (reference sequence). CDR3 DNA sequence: TGTGCCAGCAGCCCCCCCACAGGGGACTTTCAAGAGACCCAGTACTTC. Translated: CASSPPTGDFQETQYF.

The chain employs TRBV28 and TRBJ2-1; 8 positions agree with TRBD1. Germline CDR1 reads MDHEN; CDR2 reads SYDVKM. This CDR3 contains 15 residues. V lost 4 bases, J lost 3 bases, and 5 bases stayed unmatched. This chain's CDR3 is CASSSGTGIYNEQFF. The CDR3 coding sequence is TGTGCCAGCAGTTCCGGGACAGGAATCTACAATGAGCAGTTCTTC. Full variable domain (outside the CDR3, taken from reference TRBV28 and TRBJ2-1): DVKVTQSSRYLVKRTGEKVFLECVQDMDHENMFWYRQDPGLGLRLIYFSYDVKMKEKGDIPEGYSVSREKKERFSLILESASTNQTSMYLCASSSGTGIYNEQFFGPGTRLTVL.

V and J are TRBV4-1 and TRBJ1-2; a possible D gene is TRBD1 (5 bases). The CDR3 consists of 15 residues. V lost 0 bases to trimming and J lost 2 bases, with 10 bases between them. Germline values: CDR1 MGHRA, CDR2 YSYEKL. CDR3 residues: CASSQDFSGNYGYTF. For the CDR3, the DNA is TGCGCCAGCAGCCAAGATTTTTCAGGGAACTATGGCTACACCTTC.

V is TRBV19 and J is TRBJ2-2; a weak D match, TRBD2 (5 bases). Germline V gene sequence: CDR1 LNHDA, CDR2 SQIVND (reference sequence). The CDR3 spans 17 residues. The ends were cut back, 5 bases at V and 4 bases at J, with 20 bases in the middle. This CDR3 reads CASSDRGSLGFTGELFF. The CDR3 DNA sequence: TGTGCCAGTAGTGACCGCGGGTCCCTAGGTTTCACCGGGGAGCTGTTTTTT.

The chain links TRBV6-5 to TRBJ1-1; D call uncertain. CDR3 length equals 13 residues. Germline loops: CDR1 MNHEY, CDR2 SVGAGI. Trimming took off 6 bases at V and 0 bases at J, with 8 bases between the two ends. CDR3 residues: CASSRTLNTEAFF. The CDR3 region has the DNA TGTGCCAGCAGCCGCACCCTGAACACTGAAGCTTTCTTT.

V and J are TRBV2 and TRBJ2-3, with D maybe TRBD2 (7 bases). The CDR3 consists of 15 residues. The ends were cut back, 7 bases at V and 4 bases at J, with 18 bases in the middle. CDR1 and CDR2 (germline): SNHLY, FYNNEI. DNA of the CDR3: TGTGCCAGCACCTTCATAAGGGGGGGCGCAGATACGCAGTATTTT. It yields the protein CASTFIRGGADTQYF. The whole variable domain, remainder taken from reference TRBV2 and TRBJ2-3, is EPEVTQTPSHQVTQMGQEVILRCVPISNHLYFYWYRQILGQKVEFLVSFYNNEISEKSEIFDDQFSVERPDGSNFTLKIRSTKLEDSAMYFCASTFIRGGADTQYFGPGTRLTVL.

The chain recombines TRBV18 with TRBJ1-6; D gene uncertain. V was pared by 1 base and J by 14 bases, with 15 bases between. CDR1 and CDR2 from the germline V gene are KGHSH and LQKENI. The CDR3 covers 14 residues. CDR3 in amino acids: CASSPQLDAGSLHF. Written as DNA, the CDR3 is TGTGCCAGCTCACCACAGTTGGACGCCGGATCCCTCCACTTT.

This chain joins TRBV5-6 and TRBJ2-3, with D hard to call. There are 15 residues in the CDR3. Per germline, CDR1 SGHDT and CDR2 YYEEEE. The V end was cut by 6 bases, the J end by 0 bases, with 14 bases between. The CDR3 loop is CASTMTQFSTDTQYF. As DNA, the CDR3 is TGTGCCAGCACCATGACTCAATTTAGCACAGATACGCAGTATTTT. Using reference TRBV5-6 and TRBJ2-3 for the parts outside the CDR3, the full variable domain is DAGVTQSPTHLIKTRGQQVTLRCSPKSGHDTVSWYQQALGQGPQFIFQYYEEEERQRGNFPDRFSGHQFPNYSSELNVNALLLGDSALYLCASTMTQFSTDTQYFGPGTRLTVL.

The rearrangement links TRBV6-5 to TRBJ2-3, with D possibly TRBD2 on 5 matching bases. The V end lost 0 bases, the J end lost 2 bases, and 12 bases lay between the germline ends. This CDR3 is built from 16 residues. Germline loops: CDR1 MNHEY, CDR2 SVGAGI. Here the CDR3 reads CASSYSYPGITDTQYF. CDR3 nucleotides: TGTGCCAGCAGTTACTCTTACCCGGGAATCACAGATACGCAGTATTTT.

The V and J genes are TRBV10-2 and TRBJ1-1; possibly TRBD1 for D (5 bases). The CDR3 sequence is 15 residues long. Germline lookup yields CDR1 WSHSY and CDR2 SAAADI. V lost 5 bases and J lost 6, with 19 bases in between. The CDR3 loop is CASSKPGTISSEAFF. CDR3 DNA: TGCGCCAGCAGTAAACCCGGGACCATATCCTCTGAAGCTTTCTTT.